The 19 T cell receptor beta chains below all came from one sample that was sequenced in a study of long-term antiretroviral therapy in people with HIV. Investigators performed immunoSEQ version v3.0 at survey level. The assay was immunoSEQ multiplex PCR, and TCRdb's table has in-frame clones only and misses some. The sample has more than 35,000 clones, 75% to 90% seen once. Source: unsorted PBMCs, taken just before starting antiretroviral therapy. These receptors were taken from a woman aged 18-35 years with HIV.

The V gene is TRBV7-2, the J gene TRBJ2-7; 9 bases fit TRBD1. The CDR3 runs to 15 residues. V lost 6 bases to trimming and J lost 6 bases; unmatched junction nucleotides: 12. From germline, CDR1 is SGHTA and CDR2 FQGNSA. CDR3 DNA sequence: TGTGCCAGCAGACCGACCCGGGACAGGGCCAGCGAGCAGTACTTC. Its protein is CASRPTRDRASEQYF.

The V and J genes are TRBV27 and TRBJ2-1; 7 positions match TRBD1. This CDR3 has 11 residues. V lost 7 bases, J lost 11 bases, and 5 bases stayed unmatched. Germline CDR1 and CDR2: MNHEY and SMNVEV (reference sequence). The CDR3 reads CASTKGQKQFF. Here the CDR3 DNA reads TGTGCCAGCACCAAGGGACAGAAGCAGTTCTTC.

V is TRBV5-5 and J is TRBJ2-3; 10 positions agree with TRBD2. The germline CDR1 and CDR2 sequences are SGHKS and YYEKEE (reference sequence). V gave up 6 bases and J gave up 2 bases; unmatched junction bases: 12. The CDR3 has 17 residues. Written as DNA, the CDR3 is TGTGCCAGCACCCATAGCGGGAGGTCCACCATCACAGATACGCAGTATTTT. Residues: CASTHSGRSTITDTQYF.

The chain couples TRBV5-8 to TRBJ1-1; the D gene is possibly TRBD1 (5 bases). V shed 4 bases and J shed 1 base, with 11 bases lying between them. The CDR3 runs 14 residues. The V gene's germline CDR1 is SGHTS and CDR2 YDEGEE. The CDR3 DNA reads as TGTGCCAGCAGCAGTTACGACAGGAACACTGAAGCTTTCTTT. Translating it yields CASSSYDRNTEAFF.

The rearrangement uses TRBV19 and TRBJ1-2, with 9 nucleotides matching TRBD1. The V gene's germline CDR1 is LNHDA and CDR2 SQIVND (reference sequence). J was trimmed by 3 bases and V by 3 bases; bases with no gene match: 14. The CDR3 loop spans 18 amino acids. The CDR3 loop is CASSIGGQGFSLDYGYTF. CDR3 nucleotide sequence: TGTGCCAGTAGTATTGGGGGACAGGGCTTCTCCTTGGACTATGGCTACACCTTC.

This clone was counted between two and nine times. The chain recombines TRBV6-4 with TRBJ2-2, with 12 bases aligning to TRBD1. In germline, CDR1 is MRHNA, CDR2 SNTAGT. CDR3 length: 15 residues. With V trimmed by 6 bases and J by 4 bases, 3 bases remained unmatched. The CDR3, as DNA: TGTGCCAGCAGAAAGGGACAGGGGGCCACCGGGGAGCTGTTTTTT. Its protein product is CASRKGQGATGELFF.

V and J are TRBV6-6 and TRBJ1-2, with D possibly TRBD1 on 6 matching bases. The CDR3 consists of 10 residues. Trimming stripped 10 bases from V and 8 bases from J, with 11 bases between. Per germline, CDR1 MNHNY and CDR2 SVGAGI (reference sequence). DNA for the CDR3: TGTGCCACCGAAGGGGGGGGCTACACCTTC. This gives the protein CATEGGGYTF.

The chain employs TRBV5-1 and TRBJ1-1, with TRBD1 identical over 7 bases. The CDR3 is 14 amino acids. Germline CDR1 SGHRS, CDR2 YFSETQ. The V and J ends lost 4 bases and 1 base, in that order; junction bases with no gene match: 4. CDR3 in amino acids: CASSRGQKNTEAFF. The DNA of the CDR3 is TGCGCCAGCAGCAGGGGACAGAAGAACACTGAAGCTTTCTTT.

The rearrangement uses TRBV27 and TRBJ2-1, with D possibly TRBD1 on 6 matching bases. CDR1 is MNHEY, CDR2 SMNVEV, per germline (reference sequence). The V end was cut by 5 bases, the J end by 4 bases, with 9 bases between. This CDR3 contains 13 residues. The CDR3 region is CASSHRAYNEQFF. Written as DNA, the CDR3 is TGTGCCAGCAGTCACAGGGCTTACAATGAGCAGTTCTTC.

The chain uses TRBV11-3 and TRBJ2-3; possibly TRBD1 for D (5 bases). Germline V gene lookup returns CDR1 SGHNT and CDR2 YENEEA. V lost 1 base to trimming and J lost 0 bases, with 8 bases between them. The CDR3 has 15 residues. In nucleotides, the CDR3 is TGTGCCAGCAGCTTAGGACAGCTTAGCACAGATACGCAGTATTTT. It is translated as CASSLGQLSTDTQYF. Based on the CDR3 plus reference TRBV11-3 and TRBJ2-3, the full variable domain is EAGVVQSPRYKIIEKKQPVAFWCNPISGHNTLYWYLQNLGQGPELLIRYENEEAVDDSQLPKDRFSAERLKGVDSTLKIQPAELGDSAVYLCASSLGQLSTDTQYFGPGTRLTVL.

This clone came up a few times. The chain recombines TRBV7-2 with TRBJ2-2; possible D gene TRBD2, 5 bases. Germline CDR1 reads SGHTA; CDR2 reads FQGNSA. This CDR3 has 16 residues. The V and J ends lost 2 bases and 6 bases respectively, with 16 bases between them. The CDR3 DNA reads as TGTGCCAGCAGCTTAACTCGCACCAGCGGTGCCGGGGAGCTGTTTTTT. Its translation: CASSLTRTSGAGELFF.

This chain connects TRBV19 to TRBJ2-7, with TRBD2 matching over 11 bases. Per the germline V gene, CDR1 is LNHDA and CDR2 is SQIVND (reference sequence). V lost 4 bases and J lost 0; bases outside the gene matches: 2. The CDR3 totals 15 residues. The CDR3 DNA reads TGTGCCAGTAGTAAACTAGCGGGGGACTCCTACGAGCAGTACTTC. This codes for CASSKLAGDSYEQYF.

The gene calls are TRBV6-5 and TRBJ1-1, with D perhaps TRBD1 (6 bases). Trimming removed 0 bases at V and 0 bases at J, with 8 bases between. The CDR3 covers 15 residues. The germline gives CDR1 MNHEY, CDR2 SVGAGI. This CDR3 is CASSYSGTMNTEAFF. The CDR3 DNA reads as TGTGCCAGCAGTTACTCAGGGACAATGAACACTGAAGCTTTCTTT.

This chain uses TRBV7-6 with TRBJ1-5, with TRBD1 identical over 7 bases. The CDR3 is 14 residues long. V lost 5 bases to trimming and J lost 8 bases; unmatched junction nucleotides: 9. Germline V lookup: CDR1 SGHVS, CDR2 FNYEAQ. CDR3 sequence reads: CASSGGGGAEPQHF. CDR3 in DNA: TGTGCCAGCAGCGGGGGAGGGGGCGCAGAGCCCCAGCATTTT.

The chain carries TRBV6-5 and TRBJ2-7, with D possibly TRBD1 on 5 matching bases. The CDR3 is 12 amino acids. CDR1 MNHEY and CDR2 SVGAGI come from the germline V gene. V gave up 5 bases and J gave up 5 bases, with 10 bases separating them. The CDR3 region is CASSPGPHEQYF. The CDR3 DNA is TGTGCCAGCAGTCCAGGGCCGCACGAGCAGTACTTC.

The chain uses TRBV11-2 and TRBJ1-1; 7 nucleotides line up with TRBD1. CDR3 length equals 13 residues. Germline V gene lookup returns CDR1 SGHAT and CDR2 FQNNGV. The junction had 6 bases not matched to a gene; V was cut back by 5 bases and J by 6 bases. For the CDR3, the DNA is TGTGCCAGCAGCCCGACAGGGAATGCTGAAGCTTTCTTT. Translating it yields CASSPTGNAEAFF. Drawing the rest from reference TRBV11-2 and TRBJ1-1, the complete variable domain is EAGVAQSPRYKIIEKRQSVAFWCNPISGHATLYWYQQILGQGPKLLIQFQNNGVVDDSQLPKDRFSAERLKGVDSTLKIQPAKLEDSAVYLCASSPTGNAEAFFGQGTRLTVV.

This rearrangement joins TRBV12-5 to TRBJ2-1; tentatively, D is TRBD1 or TRBD2 (5 bases each). CDR1 and CDR2 from the germline V gene are LGHNT and FRNRAP. The CDR3 runs to 13 residues. Between the trimmed V and J ends, which lost 1 base and 9 bases, there was a span of 10 bases. CDR3 sequence reads: CASGLGWGFEQFF. CDR3 sequence (DNA): TGTGCTAGTGGTTTGGGATGGGGGTTTGAGCAGTTCTTC.

The chain has TRBV19 and TRBJ2-4; 7 bases map to TRBD2. After removal of 3 bases from V and 1 base from J, the junction contained 6 bases not matched to a gene. The CDR3 runs 16 residues. Germline lookup yields CDR1 LNHDA and CDR2 SQIVND (reference sequence). Here the CDR3 reads CASSMVGGSAKNIQYF. In DNA, the CDR3 is TGTGCCAGTAGTATGGTTGGCGGGAGTGCCAAAAACATTCAGTACTTC. The variable domain in full, completed from reference TRBV19 and TRBJ2-4, reads DGGITQSPKYLFRKEGQNVTLSCEQNLNHDAMYWYRQDPGQGLRLIYYSQIVNDFQKGDIAEGYSVSREKKESFPLTVTSAQKNPTAFYLCASSMVGGSAKNIQYFGAGTRLSVL.

The CDR3 loop reads CASSGTGDEQYF. The CDR3 DNA sequence: TGTGCCAGCAGCGGGACAGGGGACGAGCAGTACTTC. The rearrangement joins TRBV5-4 to TRBJ2-7; 10 bases line up with TRBD1. The junction had 0 bases not matched to a gene; V was cut back by 4 bases and J by 5 bases. CDR3 length: 12 amino acids. From germline, CDR1 is SGHNT and CDR2 YYREEE (reference sequence).